Below are 10 T cell receptor beta chains sequenced from a single sample in a study of neurological immune-mediated disorders. TCRdb redid the calling of the 5' RACE reads with MiXCR, one entry per CDR3 protein. The sample lists about 59,000 distinct CDR3 sequences; roughly an eighth were seen once. Source material: PBMCs. The receptors were gathered from a woman in her fifties or sixties with HTLV-1-associated myelopathy (HAM/TSP).

This clonotype was detected ten times or more. The chain links TRBV20-1 to TRBJ2-3; 7 positions match TRBD1. This CDR3 comprises 13 residues. Trimming removed 5 bases from V and 6 bases from J; junction bases left unmatched: 8. Germline V CDR1 and CDR2: DFQATT, SNEGSKA (reference sequence). As DNA, the CDR3 is TGCAGTGCTCCGACAGGGAATGCTGATACGCAGTATTTT. As protein: CSAPTGNADTQYF.

This clonotype was seen many times. V gene TRBV27 combines with J gene TRBJ2-3, with 9 bases fitting TRBD2. There are 15 residues in the CDR3. Germline lookup yields CDR1 MNHEY and CDR2 SMNVEV (reference sequence). V lost 11 bases, J lost 5 bases, and 14 bases stayed unmatched. The CDR3: CASLRLAGRVDTQYF. The DNA for the CDR3 is TGTGCCTCCCTCCGGCTAGCGGGACGTGTAGATACGCAGTATTTT.

At least ten counts were recorded for this clonotype. The chain joins TRBV6-2 or TRBV6-3 to TRBJ2-1; D remains ambiguous. V was trimmed by 4 bases and J by 7 bases, leaving 17 bases between them. This CDR3 has 15 residues. The germline V gene encodes CDR1 MNHEY and CDR2 SVGEGT. CDR3 in amino acids: CASSLGGHFRNEQFF. CDR3 DNA sequence: TGTGCCAGCAGTTTAGGCGGCCACTTTCGGAATGAGCAGTTCTTC.

This clonotype was recorded at least ten times. The J gene is TRBJ2-7, the V gene TRBV20-1; 10 bases fit TRBD2. V lost 5 bases to trimming and J lost 0 bases; unmatched junction nucleotides: 4. Germline-derived CDR1 and CDR2 are DFQATT and SNEGSKA (reference sequence). The CDR3 covers 14 residues. CDR3 coding DNA: TGCAGTGCTCCCGCTAGCGGGAGCTCCTACGAGCAGTACTTC. Amino acids: CSAPASGSSYEQYF.

This clonotype occurred many times. The J gene is TRBJ2-7, the V gene TRBV5-1; 13 bases align to TRBD2. Trimming removed 4 bases from V and 5 bases from J; junction bases left unmatched: 3. There are 14 residues in the CDR3. Germline CDR1 SGHRS, CDR2 YFSETQ. This CDR3 reads CASSRTSGSDEQYF. Here the CDR3 DNA reads TGCGCCAGCAGCCGGACTAGCGGGAGTGACGAGCAGTACTTC.

This clonotype was picked up many times. The gene calls are TRBV4-2 and TRBJ2-1; 8 nucleotides align to TRBD2. The length of the CDR3 is 16 residues. The J segment lost 6 bases and the V segment lost 7 bases, leaving 14 bases of the junction unmatched. Germline V CDR1 and CDR2: LGHNA, YNFKEQ. The CDR3 reads CASKENFAGGSNEQFF. CDR3 sequence (DNA): TGTGCCAGCAAGGAAAACTTTGCGGGAGGTTCCAATGAGCAGTTCTTC.

There are many counts of this clonotype. V gene TRBV5-1 combines with J gene TRBJ2-1, with a tentative D call TRBD2 (5 bases). The V gene lost 0 bases and the J gene lost 9 bases, with 13 bases spanning the gap. Germline lookup yields CDR1 SGHRS and CDR2 YFSETQ. The CDR3 covers 14 residues. CDR3 DNA sequence: TGCGCCAGCAGCTTGGCAAGCACGAGCGGTGAGCAGTTCTTC. This translates into CASSLASTSGEQFF.

This clonotype was counted at least ten times. The rearrangement links TRBV5-1 to TRBJ2-1; possible D gene TRBD1, 6 bases. There are 17 residues in the CDR3. Germline lookup yields CDR1 SGHRS and CDR2 YFSETQ. The germline V and J ends were trimmed by 6 bases and 3 bases, with 22 bases remaining between them. The CDR3 loop is CASTIGDTGFLYNEQFF. The CDR3 DNA reads TGCGCCAGCACCATTGGGGACACCGGATTCCTCTACAATGAGCAGTTCTTC.

This clonotype was detected many times. The chain uses TRBV12-3 or TRBV12-4 and TRBJ1-1; no clear D gene. With 4 bases removed from V and 0 bases from J, the gap between germline ends came to 6 bases. This CDR3 region has 13 residues. The CDR3 region is CASSSGLNTEAFF. DNA for the CDR3: TGTGCCAGCAGTTCAGGCCTGAACACTGAAGCTTTCTTT.

The CDR3 loop reads CASSQDLWTCASPLHF. The CDR3 DNA follows: TGCGCCAGCAGCCAAGATCTTTGGACATGTGCTTCACCCCTCCACTTT. The chain combines TRBV4-1 with TRBJ1-6; maybe TRBD1 (5 bases). Trimming pared 0 bases from V and 9 bases from J, leaving 15 bases between. This CDR3 contains 16 residues. The germline V gene encodes CDR1 MGHRA and CDR2 YSYEKL.